This T cell receptor beta chain was documented in a study of T cells in Graves' hyperthyroidism and ophthalmopathy. About the study: Before any treatment, at initial diagnosis, peripheral blood was collected. The study's findings and limits: Expanded thyroid clonotypes (above 0.001) were mostly also found in blood.

A word on this clonotype: The target antigen is unknown.

The CDR3 sequence is 13 residues long. Trimming stripped 8 bases from V and 1 base from J, with 8 bases between. Per germline, CDR1 MDHEN and CDR2 SYDVKM. The TCR beta CDR3 regions underwent amplification using RNA transcripts as the source. TCR CDR3 underwent first-round RT-PCR with the HTBI primer set. TCRdb re-called the multiplex PCR reads with MiXCR, one entry per CDR3 protein. The sample carries about 520,000 distinct CDR3 sequences, 20% to 25% recorded once. Patients with uncontrolled infections, other autoimmune diseases, pregnancy or lactation were excluded. The sequencing input was blood. The chain combines TRBV28 with TRBJ2-2, with D tentatively TRBD1 (5 bases). This receptor was obtained from a man aged 18 to 30 with Graves' hyperthyroidism. The CDR3 DNA sequence: TGTGCCAGCGTAGGGGTGAACACCGGGGAGCTGTTTTTT. It encodes CASVGVNTGELFF.